This T cell receptor (beta chain) derives from a study of blood T cell repertoires in COVID-19. Measured with immunoSEQ multiplex PCR; TCRdb has only the in-frame clones, and not every one. The data show about 75,000 clones, roughly 87% seen once. The sample consisted of peripheral blood. This clonotype was sampled from a woman in her fifties or sixties with acute or convalescent COVID-19.

The CDR3 spells CASSRDRGQLGPLHF. CDR3 in DNA: TGTGCCAGCAGCCGAGACAGGGGGCAACTCGGACCCCTCCACTTT. This chain joins TRBV5-6 and TRBJ1-6; 10 bases match TRBD1. The CDR3 totals 15 residues. Germline values: CDR1 SGHDT, CDR2 YYEEEE. The V segment lost 4 bases and the J segment 12 bases; nucleotides outside the gene matches: 10.